Listed below are T cell receptor beta chains from one sample, sequenced in a study of vaccination effects on CD4 cells after COVID-19. Antigen specificity for these receptors is unknown. TCRdb's copy holds only in-frame clones and misses some; the assay was immunoSEQ multiplex PCR. This table has around 46,000 clones, around three quarters appearing once. The sample was CD4+ T cells from PBMCs cultured with HCoV-OC43 spike peptides, taken after COVID-19 vaccination. These receptor sequences come from a human donor who received a COVID-19 vaccine. Both conserved end residues are part of each CDR3. D genes are given only for firm matches. Clone size, where shown, is once, few, many, or a class for clones that have expanded.

v_call: TRBV6-5; d_call: TRBD2; j_call: TRBJ2-1; clone_size: once; cdr3_aa: CAIKPIAGQFF; cdr3_nt: TGTGCCATCAAACCGATAGCGGGGCAGTTCTTC
v_call: TRBV12-5; d_call: -; j_call: TRBJ2-2; clone_size: -; cdr3_aa: CASGLVAGMNTGELFF; cdr3_nt: TGTGCTAGTGGTTTGGTGGCAGGAATGAACACCGGGGAGCTGTTTTTT
v_call: TRBV6-6; d_call: -; j_call: TRBJ2-2; clone_size: -; cdr3_aa: CASSYGGARAGELFF; cdr3_nt: TGTGCCAGCAGTTACGGCGGGGCTAGAGCCGGGGAGCTGTTTTTT
v_call: TRBV3-1/TRBV3-2; d_call: -; j_call: TRBJ1-2; clone_size: few; cdr3_aa: CASSPLGSAYGYTF; cdr3_nt: TGTGCCAGCAGCCCGTTAGGGTCGGCGTATGGCTACACCTTC
v_call: TRBV7-9; d_call: TRBD1; j_call: TRBJ1-5; clone_size: -; cdr3_aa: CASSRQGQPQHF; cdr3_nt: TGTGCCAGCAGTAGACAGGGACAGCCCCAGCATTTT
v_call: TRBV6-4; d_call: -; j_call: TRBJ1-5; clone_size: -; cdr3_aa: CASRGLSQPQHF; cdr3_nt: TGTGCCAGCAGAGGTCTGAGTCAGCCCCAGCATTTT
v_call: TRBV27; d_call: -; j_call: TRBJ1-1; clone_size: -; cdr3_aa: CASSLYRNTEAFF; cdr3_nt: TGTGCCAGCAGTTTATATAGGAACACTGAAGCTTTCTTT
v_call: TRBV5-4; d_call: TRBD2; j_call: TRBJ2-1; clone_size: -; cdr3_aa: CASSAMTSGRVHEQFF; cdr3_nt: TGTGCCAGCAGCGCGATGACTAGCGGGAGGGTCCATGAGCAGTTCTTC
v_call: TRBV19; d_call: -; j_call: TRBJ2-1; clone_size: few; cdr3_aa: CASSITQNNEQFF; cdr3_nt: TGTGCCAGTAGTATTACCCAAAACAATGAGCAGTTCTTC
v_call: TRBV11-1; d_call: TRBD1; j_call: TRBJ2-7; clone_size: -; cdr3_aa: CASSLNRGQNEQYF; cdr3_nt: TGTGCCAGCAGCCTAAACAGGGGGCAGAACGAGCAGTACTTC
v_call: TRBV11-3; d_call: TRBD1; j_call: TRBJ2-3; clone_size: -; cdr3_aa: CASSTGQGFTDTQYF; cdr3_nt: TGTGCCAGCAGCACGGGACAGGGCTTCACAGATACGCAGTATTTT
v_call: TRBV6-6; d_call: -; j_call: TRBJ2-7; clone_size: -; cdr3_aa: CASSYYPLVGAYEQYF; cdr3_nt: TGTGCCAGCAGTTATTACCCTTTAGTGGGGGCTTACGAGCAGTACTTC
v_call: TRBV6-1; d_call: -; j_call: TRBJ1-5; clone_size: -; cdr3_aa: CASSEALWGGQPQHF; cdr3_nt: TGTGCCAGCAGTGAAGCGCTCTGGGGAGGCCAGCCCCAGCATTTT
v_call: TRBV27; d_call: -; j_call: TRBJ2-7; clone_size: -; cdr3_aa: CASSWDNSYEQYF; cdr3_nt: TGTGCCAGCAGTTGGGACAACTCCTACGAGCAGTACTTC
v_call: TRBV11-2; d_call: -; j_call: TRBJ2-5; clone_size: -; cdr3_aa: CASSLDSQETQYF; cdr3_nt: TGTGCCAGCAGCTTAGACAGTCAAGAGACCCAGTACTTC
v_call: TRBV3-1/TRBV3-2; d_call: -; j_call: TRBJ1-5; clone_size: -; cdr3_aa: CASSQTGTRDYSNQPQHF; cdr3_nt: TGTGCCAGCAGCCAGACCGGGACAAGGGATTATAGCAATCAGCCCCAGCATTTT
v_call: TRBV20-1; d_call: -; j_call: TRBJ1-5; clone_size: -; cdr3_aa: CSASLAENQPQHF; cdr3_nt: TGCAGTGCTAGTTTGGCCGAAAATCAGCCCCAGCATTTT
v_call: TRBV19; d_call: -; j_call: TRBJ2-1; clone_size: -; cdr3_aa: CASSIDLLGRVGISNEQFF; cdr3_nt: TGTGCCAGTAGTATAGATCTATTGGGAAGAGTGGGTATATCGAATGAGCAGTTCTTC
v_call: TRBV27; d_call: TRBD1; j_call: TRBJ2-5; clone_size: -; cdr3_aa: CASSFGQGTQETQYF; cdr3_nt: TGTGCCAGCAGTTTCGGACAGGGGACCCAAGAGACCCAGTACTTC
v_call: TRBV7-9; d_call: TRBD1; j_call: TRBJ2-7; clone_size: -; cdr3_aa: CASSLAGTGDHEQYF; cdr3_nt: TGTGCCAGCAGCTTAGCCGGGACAGGGGACCACGAGCAGTACTTC
v_call: TRBV6-6; d_call: TRBD1; j_call: TRBJ2-7; clone_size: -; cdr3_aa: CASSYTRGPYEQYF; cdr3_nt: TGTGCCAGCAGTTACACCAGGGGGCCCTACGAGCAGTACTTC
v_call: TRBV25-1; d_call: -; j_call: TRBJ1-2; clone_size: once; cdr3_aa: CASSDGPVFGGYGYTF; cdr3_nt: TGTGCCAGCAGTGATGGGCCTGTCTTTGGTGGCTATGGCTACACCTTC
v_call: TRBV27; d_call: -; j_call: TRBJ2-1; clone_size: few; cdr3_aa: CASRSGLDNEQFF; cdr3_nt: TGTGCCAGCAGGTCGGGTCTAGACAATGAGCAGTTCTTC
v_call: TRBV11-3; d_call: TRBD2; j_call: TRBJ2-2; clone_size: -; cdr3_aa: CASSFSFGGGPAGELFF; cdr3_nt: TGTGCCAGCAGCTTCAGTTTCGGGGGAGGGCCGGCCGGGGAGCTGTTTTTT
v_call: TRBV18; d_call: -; j_call: TRBJ2-3; clone_size: -; cdr3_aa: CASSPGASDTQYF; cdr3_nt: TGTGCCAGCTCACCGGGGGCCTCAGATACGCAGTATTTT
v_call: TRBV4-1; d_call: TRBD1; j_call: TRBJ2-7; clone_size: -; cdr3_aa: CASSLRLTGGESYEQYF; cdr3_nt: TGCGCCAGCAGCCTCCGCCTGACAGGGGGCGAATCCTACGAGCAGTACTTC
v_call: TRBV5-5; d_call: -; j_call: TRBJ1-5; clone_size: -; cdr3_aa: CASSLAGEPQHF; cdr3_nt: TGTGCCAGCAGCTTGGCCGGGGAGCCCCAGCATTTT
v_call: TRBV6-6; d_call: TRBD2; j_call: TRBJ2-2; clone_size: -; cdr3_aa: CASSQRLAHHGAGELFF; cdr3_nt: TGTGCCAGCAGTCAGAGACTAGCCCATCATGGGGCCGGGGAGCTGTTTTTT
v_call: TRBV3-1/TRBV3-2; d_call: -; j_call: TRBJ2-3; clone_size: -; cdr3_aa: CASSQLGRAGADTQYF; cdr3_nt: TGTGCCAGCAGCCAGTTAGGACGGGCTGGAGCAGATACGCAGTATTTT
v_call: TRBV4-1; d_call: -; j_call: TRBJ2-7; clone_size: -; cdr3_aa: CASSQGVSGYEQYF; cdr3_nt: TGCGCCAGCAGCCAAGGGGTTAGCGGATACGAGCAGTACTTC
v_call: TRBV10-2; d_call: TRBD2; j_call: TRBJ2-2; clone_size: -; cdr3_aa: CASSGLAGGPGAGELFF; cdr3_nt: TGCGCCAGCAGCGGACTAGCGGGAGGGCCGGGCGCCGGGGAGCTGTTTTTT
v_call: TRBV2; d_call: -; j_call: TRBJ2-5; clone_size: -; cdr3_aa: CASRDRTIEETQYF; cdr3_nt: TGTGCCAGCAGGGACCGGACAATTGAAGAGACCCAGTACTTC
v_call: TRBV7-9; d_call: TRBD1; j_call: TRBJ2-1; clone_size: -; cdr3_aa: CASSLASAGGLFF; cdr3_nt: TGTGCCAGCAGCTTAGCTTCGGCAGGGGGATTGTTCTTC
v_call: TRBV7-2; d_call: TRBD1; j_call: TRBJ1-2; clone_size: -; cdr3_aa: CASQPNAGTGYGYTF; cdr3_nt: TGTGCCAGCCAACCCAACGCCGGGACAGGGTATGGCTACACCTTC
v_call: TRBV11-2; d_call: -; j_call: TRBJ1-6; clone_size: -; cdr3_aa: CASSLTNAGVMTPLHF; cdr3_nt: TGTGCCAGCAGCCTGACAAACGCAGGGGTCATGACACCCCTCCACTTT
v_call: TRBV6-1; d_call: -; j_call: TRBJ1-2; clone_size: -; cdr3_aa: CASSETLGYGYTF; cdr3_nt: TGTGCCAGCAGTGAGACCTTGGGCTATGGCTACACCTTC
v_call: TRBV6-6; d_call: -; j_call: TRBJ2-2; clone_size: medium-sized; cdr3_aa: CASNGKYTGELFF; cdr3_nt: TGTGCCAGCAATGGGAAATACACCGGGGAGCTGTTTTTT
v_call: TRBV5-6; d_call: -; j_call: TRBJ2-2; clone_size: -; cdr3_aa: CASSLGQVYTGELFF; cdr3_nt: TGTGCCAGCAGCTTGGGACAGGTGTACACCGGGGAGCTGTTTTTT
v_call: TRBV6-1; d_call: -; j_call: TRBJ1-2; clone_size: -; cdr3_aa: CASSELGQLGNNYGYTF; cdr3_nt: TGTGCCAGCAGTGAACTGGGACAACTCGGGAACAACTATGGCTACACCTTC
v_call: TRBV29-1; d_call: TRBD2; j_call: TRBJ2-7; clone_size: -; cdr3_aa: CSVELGSFSGSGSPYEQYF; cdr3_nt: TGCAGCGTTGAGTTGGGATCATTCAGCGGGAGTGGTTCCCCCTACGAGCAGTACTTC
v_call: TRBV6-5; d_call: TRBD1; j_call: TRBJ2-2; clone_size: -; cdr3_aa: CASRGDRGRTGELFF; cdr3_nt: TGTGCCAGCAGGGGGGACAGGGGACGAACCGGGGAGCTGTTTTTT
v_call: TRBV6-1; d_call: -; j_call: TRBJ1-2; clone_size: few; cdr3_aa: CASSDYGTYGYTF; cdr3_nt: TGTGCCAGCAGTGATTACGGAACTTATGGCTACACCTTC
v_call: TRBV11-2; d_call: -; j_call: TRBJ2-7; clone_size: -; cdr3_aa: CASSSKPYNYEQYF; cdr3_nt: TGTGCCAGCAGCTCAAAACCCTATAACTACGAGCAGTACTTC
v_call: TRBV7-9; d_call: -; j_call: TRBJ1-2; clone_size: -; cdr3_aa: CASSLGPGYGYTF; cdr3_nt: TGTGCCAGCAGCTTAGGGCCAGGTTATGGCTACACCTTC
v_call: TRBV10-2; d_call: -; j_call: TRBJ1-1; clone_size: once; cdr3_aa: CASSEQHHTEAFF; cdr3_nt: TGCGCCAGCAGTGAACAACACCACACTGAAGCTTTCTTT
v_call: TRBV5-1; d_call: TRBD2; j_call: TRBJ2-1; clone_size: -; cdr3_aa: CASTLLAGGYNEQFF; cdr3_nt: TGCGCCAGCACTCTACTAGCGGGGGGGTACAATGAGCAGTTCTTC
v_call: TRBV6-4; d_call: -; j_call: TRBJ2-2; clone_size: -; cdr3_aa: CASSVLAETGELFF; cdr3_nt: TGTGCCAGCAGTGTTCTAGCTGAGACCGGGGAGCTGTTTTTT
v_call: TRBV2; d_call: -; j_call: TRBJ1-1; clone_size: -; cdr3_aa: CASRQENTEAFF; cdr3_nt: TGTGCCAGCAGACAGGAGAACACTGAAGCTTTCTTT
v_call: TRBV14; d_call: TRBD2; j_call: TRBJ2-2; clone_size: few; cdr3_aa: CASSPHWGGSNTGELFF; cdr3_nt: TGTGCCAGCAGCCCCCATTGGGGGGGGTCGAACACCGGGGAGCTGTTTTTT
v_call: TRBV20-1; d_call: TRBD2; j_call: TRBJ2-1; clone_size: once; cdr3_aa: CSASGAGFTYNEQFF; cdr3_nt: TGCAGTGCTAGTGGAGCGGGATTTACATACAATGAGCAGTTCTTC
v_call: TRBV25-1; d_call: TRBD2; j_call: TRBJ2-7; clone_size: -; cdr3_aa: CASSEGLGSYEQYF; cdr3_nt: TGTGCCAGCAGTGAGGGACTAGGGTCCTACGAGCAGTACTTC
v_call: TRBV6-2/TRBV6-3; d_call: TRBD2; j_call: TRBJ2-3; clone_size: few; cdr3_aa: CASSYTSGGVFTDTQYF; cdr3_nt: TGTGCCAGCAGTTACACTAGCGGGGGGGTCTTCACAGATACGCAGTATTTT